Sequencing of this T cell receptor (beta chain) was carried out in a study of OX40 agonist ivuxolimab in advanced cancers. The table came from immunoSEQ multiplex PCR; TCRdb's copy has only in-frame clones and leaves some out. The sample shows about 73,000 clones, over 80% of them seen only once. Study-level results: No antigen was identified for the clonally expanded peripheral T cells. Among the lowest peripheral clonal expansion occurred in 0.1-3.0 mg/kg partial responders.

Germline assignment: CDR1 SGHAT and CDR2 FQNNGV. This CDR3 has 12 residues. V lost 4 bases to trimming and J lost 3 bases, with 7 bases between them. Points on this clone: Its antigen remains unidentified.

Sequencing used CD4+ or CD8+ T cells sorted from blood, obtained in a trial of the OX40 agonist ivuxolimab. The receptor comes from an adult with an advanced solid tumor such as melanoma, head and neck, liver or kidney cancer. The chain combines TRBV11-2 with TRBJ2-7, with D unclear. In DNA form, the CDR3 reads TGTGCCAGCAGCTCCCTCAACTACGAGCAGTACTTC. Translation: CASSSLNYEQYF.